The entry below gives a single TCR beta chain sequence along with its context. The antigen is unknown. These data belong to a study of siplizumab effects on memory and regulatory T cells. TCRdb keeps only in-frame clones here, not all; method: immunoSEQ multiplex PCR. The sample contains about 91,000 clones, roughly 93% of which appear only once. Overall study results and limits: Sequences below about 10^-5 frequency were poorly captured, limiting mapping of alloreactive clones.

The sequence derives from a human donor in good health. Sequences were obtained from CD8+ T cells sorted from blood.

The CDR3 reads CASSIDPDRQVGNQPQHF. The CDR3 coding sequence is TGTGCCAGTAGTATAGATCCCGATAGACAGGTGGGAAATCAGCCCCAGCATTTT. The gene calls are TRBV19 and TRBJ1-5; a weak D match, TRBD1 (6 bases). Trimming cost V 0 bases and J 4 bases, with 19 bases left between them. This CDR3 spans 18 amino acids. Germline CDR1 and CDR2: LNHDA and SQIVND (reference sequence).